The 24 T cell receptor beta chains in this list originate from one sample, sequenced in a study of persistence of HIV-infected CD4 T cells. The antigens for these receptors are not known. Overlapping HIV-1 Gag 15-mer peptides at 0.85 to 1 ug per peptide per mL were used. CD40L-negative CD69-negative CD45RO-high memory CD4+ T cells were sorted as populations depleted of antigen-responding cells. The immunoSEQ assay was version 4, run in survey mode. Clones were sequenced by immunoSEQ multiplex PCR, and TCRdb holds only the in-frame ones, with some missing. This sample has tens of thousands of clones, with 70% to 75% found just once. The sample consisted of CD4+ T cells sorted from PBMCs after roughly 18-hour stimulation, taken from a patient who received antiretroviral therapy. These receptors originate from an adult man with HIV who was CMV-seropositive.

The rearrangement uses TRBV15 and TRBJ2-3, with 7 bases matching TRBD2. Germline lookup yields CDR1 LNHNV and CDR2 YYDKDF (reference sequence). J was trimmed by 5 bases and V by 1 base; bases with no gene match: 12. The CDR3 is 17 residues long. CDR3 DNA sequence: TGTGCCACCAGCAGAGCACAGCGGGGTAGCGGAGGAGATACGCAGTATTTT. Its protein is CATSRAQRGSGGDTQYF.

J is TRBJ1-2 and V is TRBV5-6, with D unresolved. CDR1 and CDR2 (germline): SGHDT, YYEEEE. Trimming cost V 6 bases and J 4 bases, with 10 bases left between them. The CDR3 has 12 residues. Here the CDR3 DNA reads TGTGCCAGCACCAGTGAGCCCTATGGCTACACCTTC. Its protein product is CASTSEPYGYTF. Complete variable domain (other parts from reference TRBV5-6 and TRBJ1-2): DAGVTQSPTHLIKTRGQQVTLRCSPKSGHDTVSWYQQALGQGPQFIFQYYEEEERQRGNFPDRFSGHQFPNYSSELNVNALLLGDSALYLCASTSEPYGYTFGSGTRLTVV.

The chain recombines TRBV10-2 with TRBJ1-1; 10 bases line up with TRBD1. CDR1 and CDR2 (germline): WSHSY, SAAADI. The CDR3 is 13 residues long. Germline trimming cut 6 bases from V and 4 bases from J; bases unmatched to any gene: 2. The CDR3 loop is CASSRTGGTEAFF. CDR3 DNA: TGCGCCAGCAGCCGGACAGGGGGCACTGAAGCTTTCTTT.

The V call is TRBV5-1, the J call TRBJ2-3; D possibly matches TRBD1 or TRBD2 (5 bases each). The germline V gene encodes CDR1 SGHRS and CDR2 YFSETQ. V lost 1 base, J lost 3 bases, and 9 bases lay in between. The CDR3 loop spans 14 amino acids. The CDR3 protein is CASSLPGTTDTQYF. The CDR3 bases are TGCGCCAGCAGCTTGCCGGGGACGACAGATACGCAGTATTTT.

V is TRBV28 and J is TRBJ1-4; TRBD1 matches at 11 bases. Germline lookup yields CDR1 MDHEN and CDR2 SYDVKM. The CDR3 length is 13 residues. The trim removed 10 bases at V and 8 bases at J, leaving 6 bases unmatched. CDR3 sequence reads: CAINRDRGEKLFF. The CDR3 DNA reads as TGTGCCATAAACCGGGACAGGGGGGAAAAACTGTTTTTT.

The rearrangement joins TRBV21-1 to TRBJ2-2; TRBD1, the D gene given by the table, was not confirmed from the DNA. TRBV21-1 counts as a pseudogene. CDR3 length: 17 amino acids. The CDR3 DNA sequence: TGTGCCAGCAGAGCAGGGCAGGGGACCTCGAACACCGGGGAGCTGTTTTTT. It is translated as CASRAGQGTSNTGELFF.

The chain carries TRBV4-1 and TRBJ1-2; the match to TRBD1 covers 8 bases. The CDR3 runs 18 residues. The J segment lost 5 bases and the V segment lost 0 bases, leaving 14 bases of the junction unmatched. Germline V gene lookup returns CDR1 MGHRA and CDR2 YSYEKL. CDR3 residues: CASSQELMQGASIYGYTF. DNA of the CDR3: TGCGCCAGCAGCCAAGAATTGATGCAGGGGGCGTCTATATATGGCTACACCTTC.

The chain employs TRBV18 and TRBJ1-2; weak D call: TRBD1 (5 bases). V shed 4 bases and J shed 0 bases, with 12 bases lying between them. Germline V lookup: CDR1 KGHSH, CDR2 LQKENI. The CDR3 has 15 amino acids. The CDR3 DNA reads as TGTGCCAGCTCACAGACAGAGACTACTAACTATGGCTACACCTTC. This encodes CASSQTETTNYGYTF.

The chain joins TRBV20-1 to TRBJ2-7, with TRBD2 matching over 12 bases. CDR1 and CDR2 from the germline V gene are DFQATT and SNEGSKA (reference sequence). The CDR3 covers 14 residues. The ends lost 3 bases at V and 3 bases at J; junction bases unmatched: 3. The CDR3 protein is CSASPSGGVYEQYF. CDR3 DNA: TGCAGTGCTAGTCCTAGCGGGGGGGTCTACGAGCAGTACTTC.

The V and J genes are TRBV7-8 and TRBJ2-1; tentatively, D is TRBD1 or TRBD2 (6 bases each). The CDR3 runs 15 residues. Germline CDR1 and CDR2: SGHVS and FQNEAQ. V shed 1 base and J shed 13 bases, with 20 bases lying between them. CDR3 nucleotides: TGTGCCAGCAGCTTAGAAGGGGGGCGCTGGGCTACTCAGTTCTTC. As protein: CASSLEGGRWATQFF.

The chain combines TRBV5-1 with TRBJ2-1; 12 nucleotides match TRBD1. The CDR3 length is 18 residues. The trim removed 3 bases at V and 0 bases at J, leaving 7 bases unmatched. CDR1 and CDR2 from the germline V gene are SGHRS and YFSETQ. The CDR3 reads CASSSAGTGGNSYNEQFF. The CDR3 nucleotides are TGCGCCAGCAGCTCAGCCGGGACAGGGGGCAACTCCTACAATGAGCAGTTCTTC.

This clone has more than one count but fewer than ten. The chain links TRBV3-1 (or the pseudogene TRBV3-2) to TRBJ1-2; tentative D call: TRBD1 (6 bases). CDR1 and CDR2 from the germline V gene are LGHDT and YNNKEL (reference sequence). The length of the CDR3 is 17 residues. V lost 1 base and J 4 bases, leaving 19 bases between the germline ends. The CDR3, as DNA: TGTGCCAGCAGCCAAGCATACAGGGTGCATAAAGGCTATGGCTACACCTTC. Translation: CASSQAYRVHKGYGYTF.

The chain uses TRBV19 and TRBJ2-2; TRBD1 aligns across 8 bases. The germline CDR1 and CDR2 sequences are LNHDA and SQIVND (reference sequence). The CDR3 spans 15 residues. V lost 4 bases and J lost 4; bases outside the gene matches: 5. CDR3: CASSRGTGSTGELFF. The CDR3 coding sequence is TGTGCCAGTAGTAGGGGGACAGGATCCACCGGGGAGCTGTTTTTT.

This clone was seen only a few times. The rearrangement uses TRBV29-1 and TRBJ1-2, with 7 positions matching TRBD1. This CDR3 spans 13 amino acids. Germline CDR1 and CDR2: SQVTM and ANQGSEA. The trim removed 4 bases at V and 2 bases at J, leaving 4 bases unmatched. Here the CDR3 reads CSVGEGGNYGYTF. CDR3 sequence (DNA): TGCAGCGTTGGGGAAGGGGGCAACTATGGCTACACCTTC.

This clone appeared a few times. The chain is built from TRBV2 and TRBJ1-1; 7 positions agree with TRBD1. CDR1 and CDR2 from the germline V gene are SNHLY and FYNNEI. The CDR3 length is 13 residues. The V gene end was trimmed by 4 bases and the J gene end by 10 bases; junction bases not matched to a gene: 9. The CDR3 coding sequence is TGTGCCAGCAGTGGTGAAGGGGGCCTGGGAGCTTTCTTT. Encoded protein: CASSGEGGLGAFF.

J is TRBJ2-1 and V is TRBV5-4, with a possible D match to TRBD2 (5 bases). V was trimmed by 1 base and J by 0 bases, leaving 11 bases between them. CDR3 length equals 16 residues. Germline loops: CDR1 SGHNT, CDR2 YYREEE (reference sequence). The CDR3 DNA follows: TGTGCCAGCAGCTTGCCGGGGTCTAGCTCCTACAATGAGCAGTTCTTC. Its translation: CASSLPGSSSYNEQFF.

The chain combines TRBV28 with TRBJ1-1; D is possibly TRBD1 (5 bases). From germline, CDR1 is MDHEN and CDR2 SYDVKM. The CDR3 is 15 amino acids. Trimming shortened V by 6 bases and J by 3 bases, and 17 bases separated the two germline ends. For the CDR3, the DNA is TGTGCCAGCAGCCCGTGGGGCGGGAGGGACACTGAAGCTTTCTTT. Translation: CASSPWGGRDTEAFF.

This chain uses TRBV2 with TRBJ2-7; 10 positions agree with TRBD1. The germline CDR1 and CDR2 sequences are SNHLY and FYNNEI. The CDR3 length is 13 residues. The junction had 6 bases not matched to a gene; V was cut back by 8 bases and J by 5 bases. CDR3 in amino acids: CASGGGQGHEQYF. As DNA, the CDR3 is TGTGCCAGCGGTGGGGGACAGGGGCACGAGCAGTACTTC.

The V call is TRBV7-9, the J call TRBJ1-4; D might be TRBD1 (5 bases). Trimming removed 9 bases at V and 3 bases at J, with 14 bases between. Germline loops: CDR1 SEHNR, CDR2 FQNEAQ (reference sequence). This CDR3 has 14 residues. The CDR3 DNA reads as TGTGCCAGTGGGGCGGGCAGCCCTAATGAAAAACTGTTTTTT. It encodes CASGAGSPNEKLFF.

A few counts support this clone. This sequence joins TRBV20-1 and TRBJ1-1; the D is unclear. V was clipped by 6 bases and J by 4 bases, with 9 bases between them. CDR3 length equals 11 residues. CDR1 is DFQATT and CDR2 is SNEGSKA in the germline V gene (reference sequence). CDR3 DNA sequence: TGCAGTGCAAGTAAGGGCACTGAAGCTTTCTTT. As protein: CSASKGTEAFF.

This clone has only a few counts. The chain joins TRBV6-5 to TRBJ2-3; D call uncertain. With 4 bases removed from V and 1 base from J, the gap between germline ends came to 6 bases. Germline V gene sequence: CDR1 MNHEY, CDR2 SVGAGI. The CDR3 covers 13 residues. As DNA, the CDR3 is TGTGCCAGCAGTTCCTGGGGCACAGATACGCAGTATTTT. This encodes CASSSWGTDTQYF.

J is TRBJ2-3 and V is TRBV7-9, with TRBD2 identical over 10 bases. J lost 4 bases, V lost 5 bases, and 9 bases had no gene match. The CDR3 covers 16 residues. Germline CDR1 SEHNR, CDR2 FQNEAQ (reference sequence). The CDR3 coding sequence is TGTGCCAGCAGCGTGATAGCGGGGGGTGGGGCAGATACGCAGTATTTT. It specifies CASSVIAGGGADTQYF.

Comment on this clone: The same CDR3 arises from other DNA sequences in this sample as well. This chain joins TRBV18 and TRBJ1-2; D gene uncertain. V dropped 0 bases and J dropped 6 bases, with 8 bases sitting between them. Germline CDR1 KGHSH, CDR2 LQKENI. The CDR3 has 13 amino acids. CDR3 DNA: TGTGCCAGCTCACCACCGAACGGGGATGGCTACACCTTC. Its translation: CASSPPNGDGYTF.

The chain is built from TRBV28 and TRBJ2-7; tentatively, D is TRBD1 (6 bases). Germline CDR1 MDHEN, CDR2 SYDVKM. This CDR3 has 14 amino acids. The germline V and J ends were trimmed by 4 bases and 2 bases, with 12 bases remaining between them. The CDR3 sequence: CASSSQGPPYEQYF. The CDR3, as DNA: TGTGCCAGCAGTTCACAGGGTCCCCCCTACGAGCAGTACTTC. Looking up the rest from reference TRBV28 and TRBJ2-7 gives the full variable domain: DVKVTQSSRYLVKRTGEKVFLECVQDMDHENMFWYRQDPGLGLRLIYFSYDVKMKEKGDIPEGYSVSREKKERFSLILESASTNQTSMYLCASSSQGPPYEQYFGPGTRLTVT.